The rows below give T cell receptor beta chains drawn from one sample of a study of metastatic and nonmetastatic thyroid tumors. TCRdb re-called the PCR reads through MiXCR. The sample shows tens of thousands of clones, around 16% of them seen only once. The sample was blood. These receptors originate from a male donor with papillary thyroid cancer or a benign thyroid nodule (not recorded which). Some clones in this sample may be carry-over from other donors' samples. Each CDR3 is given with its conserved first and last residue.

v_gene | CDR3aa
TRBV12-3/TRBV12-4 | CASISGVSNQPRHF
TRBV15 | CATSRDFGTSTRIGYTF
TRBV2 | CASSESGGGTDTQYF
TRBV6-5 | CASSYTAGQTQHF
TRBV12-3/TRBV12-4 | CASSLMRNNEQFF
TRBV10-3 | CAISVQGDVLSPLHF
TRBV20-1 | CSARLPLALAGVGDTQYF
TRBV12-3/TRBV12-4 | CASRWTGYEKLFF
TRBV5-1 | CASSLAQSWTGNVYTF
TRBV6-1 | CASRPGTEPSNEQFF
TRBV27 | CASSFTSGGVEQFF
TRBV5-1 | CASSLLDRGTEAFF
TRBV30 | CAWSSMSVGGSDEQFF
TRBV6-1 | CARDSMAVDEQFF
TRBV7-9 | CASSLGAETIEAFF
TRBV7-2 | CASSLAPGYEQYF
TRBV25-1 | CASSEDPEDTQYF
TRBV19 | CASISKGGVKGSNQPQHF
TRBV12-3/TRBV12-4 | CASRHREGYGYTF
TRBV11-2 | CASSPSWAGGQYNEQFF
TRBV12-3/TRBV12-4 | CASSFYSGGHNEQFF
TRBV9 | CASQGDLDGINYGCTF
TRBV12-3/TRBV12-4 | CASSYYNEQFF
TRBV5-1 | CASGLGDRTYNEQFF
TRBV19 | CASRTTGVNEKLFF
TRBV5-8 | CASSLVGGSGDTQYF
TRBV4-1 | CASSSLGTATNEKLFF
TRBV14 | CASSQVRGGFYQETQYF
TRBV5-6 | CASSLVKGVYSGELFF
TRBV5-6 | CASSLAGQGASYNEQFF
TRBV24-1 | CATSTGQGLTGELFF
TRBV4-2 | CASSQFGENIYNEQFF
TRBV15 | CATGVADNEQFF
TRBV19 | CASRPSDREFYTF
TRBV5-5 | CASSLGGAGYTF
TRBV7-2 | CASSRTSGSLETQYF
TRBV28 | CASQSGWDGETQYF
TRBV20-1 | CSASGPDYEQYF
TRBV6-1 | CATFQGSYSNQPQHF
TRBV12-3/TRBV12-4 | CASSHWTGPKTEAFF
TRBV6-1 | CASSTRGSYNEQFF
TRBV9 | CASIGPHGELFF